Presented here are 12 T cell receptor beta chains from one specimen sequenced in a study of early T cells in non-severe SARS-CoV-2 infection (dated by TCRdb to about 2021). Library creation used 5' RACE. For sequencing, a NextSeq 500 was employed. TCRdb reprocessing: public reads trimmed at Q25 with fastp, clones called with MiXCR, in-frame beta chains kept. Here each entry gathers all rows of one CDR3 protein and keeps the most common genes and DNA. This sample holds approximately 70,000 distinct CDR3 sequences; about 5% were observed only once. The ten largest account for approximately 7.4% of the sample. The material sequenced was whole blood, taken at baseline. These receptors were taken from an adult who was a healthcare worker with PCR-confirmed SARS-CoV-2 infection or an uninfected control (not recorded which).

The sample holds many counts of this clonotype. The CDR3 DNA follows: TGTGCCAGCAGTTCCCGGGGGCAGGGTGGCACCGGGGAGCTGTTTTTT. Its protein product is CASSSRGQGGTGELFF. The genes are TRBV12-3 or TRBV12-4 and TRBJ2-2, with D perhaps assigned TRBD1 or TRBD2 (6 bases each). V was shortened by 4 bases and J by 4 bases, with 16 bases between the two germline ends. This CDR3 has 16 amino acids.

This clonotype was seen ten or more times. CDR3 sequence reads: CASGLARSNEQFF. As DNA, the CDR3 is TGTGCCAGCGGACTAGCGAGGTCCAATGAGCAGTTCTTC. J is TRBJ2-1 and V is TRBV27; 9 nucleotides line up with TRBD2. This CDR3 comprises 13 residues. CDR1 is MNHEY and CDR2 is SMNVEV in the germline V gene (reference sequence). Germline trimming cut 8 bases from V and 6 bases from J; bases unmatched to any gene: 5.

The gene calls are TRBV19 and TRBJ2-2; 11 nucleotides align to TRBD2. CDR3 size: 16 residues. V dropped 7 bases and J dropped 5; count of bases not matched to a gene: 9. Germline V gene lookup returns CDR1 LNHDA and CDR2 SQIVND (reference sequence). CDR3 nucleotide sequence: TGTGCCAGTAAGGCTAGCGGGAGGATCGGGACCGGGGAGCTGTTTTTT. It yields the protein CASKASGRIGTGELFF. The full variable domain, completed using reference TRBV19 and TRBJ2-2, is DGGITQSPKYLFRKEGQNVTLSCEQNLNHDAMYWYRQDPGQGLRLIYYSQIVNDFQKGDIAEGYSVSREKKESFPLTVTSAQKNPTAFYLCASKASGRIGTGELFFGEGSRLTVL.

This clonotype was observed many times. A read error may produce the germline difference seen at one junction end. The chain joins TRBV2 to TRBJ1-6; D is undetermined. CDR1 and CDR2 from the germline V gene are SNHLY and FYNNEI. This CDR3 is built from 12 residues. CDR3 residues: CASSDLSILLRF. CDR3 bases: TGTGCCAGCAGTGATCTGTCCATACTATTGAGGTTT.

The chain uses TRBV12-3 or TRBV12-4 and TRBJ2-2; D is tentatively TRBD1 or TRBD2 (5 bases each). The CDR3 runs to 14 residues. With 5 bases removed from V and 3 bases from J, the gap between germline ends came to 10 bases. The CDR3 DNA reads TGTGCCAGCAGTCAAAAGGGACACACCGGGGAGCTGTTTTTT. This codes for CASSQKGHTGELFF.

The CDR3 here is CASSLDRGPGQPQHF. The CDR3 DNA reads as TGTGCCAGCAGCCTGGACAGGGGGCCCGGGCAGCCCCAGCATTTT. The J gene is TRBJ1-5, the V gene TRBV12-3 or TRBV12-4, with 11 positions matching TRBD1. This CDR3 is 15 amino acids long. V shed 6 bases, J shed 7 bases, and the junction held 8 bases outside the gene matches.

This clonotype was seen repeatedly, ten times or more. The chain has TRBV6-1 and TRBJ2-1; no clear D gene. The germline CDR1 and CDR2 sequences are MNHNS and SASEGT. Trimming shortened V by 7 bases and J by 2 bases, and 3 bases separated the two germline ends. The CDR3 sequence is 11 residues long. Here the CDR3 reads CASNPYNEQFF. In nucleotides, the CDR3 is TGTGCCAGCAACCCCTACAATGAGCAGTTCTTC.

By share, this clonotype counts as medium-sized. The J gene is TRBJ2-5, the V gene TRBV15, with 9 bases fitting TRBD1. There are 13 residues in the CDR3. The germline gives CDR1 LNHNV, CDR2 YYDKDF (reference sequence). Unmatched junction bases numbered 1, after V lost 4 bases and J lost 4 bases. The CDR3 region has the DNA TGTGCCACCAGCACGACAGGGGGAGAGACCCAGTACTTC. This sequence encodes CATSTTGGETQYF.

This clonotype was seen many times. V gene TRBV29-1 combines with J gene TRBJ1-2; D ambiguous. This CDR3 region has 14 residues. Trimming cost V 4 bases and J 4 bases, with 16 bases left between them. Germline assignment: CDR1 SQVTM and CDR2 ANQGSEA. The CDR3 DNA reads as TGCAGCGTTGGGCCTCTCGAGGCGAGCTATGGCTACACCTTC. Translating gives CSVGPLEASYGYTF.

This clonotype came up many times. CDR3 nucleotides: TGCAGTGCTAGTGAGGTAGTTAGGTTTGGAACAGATACGCAGTATTTT. Translation gives CSASEVVRFGTDTQYF. J is TRBJ2-3 and V is TRBV20-1; no reliable D call. The V and J ends lost 3 bases and 3 bases respectively, with 19 bases between them. The CDR3 length is 16 residues. Germline V lookup: CDR1 DFQATT, CDR2 SNEGSKA (reference sequence).

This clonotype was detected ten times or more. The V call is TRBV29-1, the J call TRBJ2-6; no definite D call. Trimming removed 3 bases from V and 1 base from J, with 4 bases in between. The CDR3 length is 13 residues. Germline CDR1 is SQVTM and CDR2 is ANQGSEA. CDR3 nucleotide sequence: TGCAGCGTTGAGGGATCTGGGGCCAACGTCCTGACTTTC. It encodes CSVEGSGANVLTF.

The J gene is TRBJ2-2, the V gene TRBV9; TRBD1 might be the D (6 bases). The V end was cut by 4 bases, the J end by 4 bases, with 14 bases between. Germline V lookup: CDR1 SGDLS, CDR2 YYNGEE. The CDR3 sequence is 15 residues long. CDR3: CASSPGVGSTGELFF. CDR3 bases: TGTGCCAGCAGCCCAGGGGTGGGTAGCACCGGGGAGCTGTTTTTT.